This T cell receptor (beta chain) was captured in a study of cytomegalovirus exposure and HLA in healthy donors. The wider study: When 350 to 400 donors were genotyped, approximately 80% of them were found to fall in the Caucasian-associated ancestry cluster.

The CDR3 length is 15 residues. Germline V gives CDR1 MNHEY, CDR2 SVGAGI. PCR employed 60 Vbeta and 13 Jbeta primers. Sequenced by immunoSEQ multiplex PCR; TCRdb stores in-frame clones only, minus some. This sample has 200,000 to 250,000 clones; around 83% occur once, and the top ten carry approximately 1.4%. Sequencing input: PBMCs. This TCR derives from a girl aged 5-17 years in good health and CMV-seronegative. The rearrangement joins TRBV6-5 to TRBJ2-5; 7 bases match TRBD1. The J call may be faulty, since TRBJ2-7 better matches the DNA end. This CDR3 is CASSYSSAGGYEQYF. The CDR3 DNA sequence: TGTGCCAGCAGTTACTCGTCAGCAGGGGGATACGAGCAGTACTTC.